The sequence of this T cell receptor beta chain was determined in a study of blood T cell repertoires in COVID-19. Study details: COVID-19 samples collected from the United States, Italy and Spain covered acute and convalescent phases. From T cells, B-cell-depleted T cells, or PBMCs came the material, which was cDNA or gDNA.

The CDR3 extends over 15 amino acids. Per the germline V gene, CDR1 is KGHSH and CDR2 is LQKENI. V was clipped by 5 bases and J by 7 bases; unmatched bases: 9. Original methodology: Reference gene primers were amplified, and this amplification served to estimate nucleated cell counts. Libraries were prepared by immunoSEQ multiplex PCR; TCRdb keeps only in-frame clonotypes and omits some of them. V, J and clone size derive from that table, while D and trimming were established from the DNA sequence. The sample includes over 200,000 clones, roughly 85% of them seen just once. The source material was peripheral blood. The clonotype originates from a middle-aged woman with active or convalescent COVID-19. V and J are TRBV18 and TRBJ2-3; 10 bases fit TRBD1. The CDR3 DNA reads TGTGCCAGCTCAGCCGGGACAGGGGTAGAAAATACGCAGTATTTT. Encoded protein: CASSAGTGVENTQYF.